This T cell receptor (beta chain) was sequenced in a study of control samples from healthy donors and cancer patients. CDR1 MGHRA and CDR2 YSYEKL come from the germline V gene. The CDR3 is 14 residues long. The V end lost 3 bases, the J end lost 2 bases, and 10 bases lay between the germline ends. The data were produced by immunoSEQ multiplex PCR, yet TCRdb's version contains in-frame clones alone and is incomplete. The sample has some 100,000 clones, roughly nine tenths seen once. The chain couples TRBV4-1 to TRBJ1-2; tentative D call: TRBD1 (5 bases). Sequenced material: blood. The TCR comes from a woman in her forties or fifties in good health. The CDR3 spells CASSQGTGNYGYTF. CDR3 in DNA: TGCGCCAGCAGCCAGGGGACGGGCAACTATGGCTACACCTTC.